The following is a T cell receptor (beta chain) sequence with its context. Its antigen remains unknown. The data were obtained in a study of T cells expressing NK-cell markers. At the level of the study: Investigators obtained TCR beta repertoires from sorted CD3+CD56+NKG2C+, CD3+CD56+NKG2C- and CD3+CD56-NKG2C+ T cells. Eight donors were sequenced, seven testing HCMV-seropositive and one testing seronegative.

Study conclusions and caveats: Six or seven donors carried dominant NKG2C+ clonotypes that made up roughly 1.0-7.5% of their CD8+ T cells.

This CDR3 contains 12 residues. The germline V gene encodes CDR1 MDHEN and CDR2 SYDVKM. In generating TCR beta cDNA, 5'RACE template switching with UMIs was used. For each CDR3 protein, TCRdb gives one entry from its re-call of the 5' RACE reads, without DNA. This sample's table reports a few hundred thousand distinct CDR3 sequences. The sample taken for sequencing was blood T cells: a sorted CD56 or NKG2C T cell subset, CD4+ or CD8+ T cells, or bulk PBMC T cells (not recorded which). This sequence joins TRBV28 and TRBJ1-2; the TCRdb D gene call, TRBD1, has no DNA to confirm it. This TCR was sampled from a man aged 18-69 years in good health. This chain's CDR3 is CASTRGGVGYTF.